A selection of T cell receptor beta chains follows, all from one sample in a study of neurological immune-mediated disorders. TCRdb ran MiXCR on the 5' RACE reads and lists one entry per CDR3 protein. The sample includes 65,000 to 90,000 distinct CDR3 sequences, 5% to 5.5% of them seen just once. What was sequenced was PBMCs. All receptors derive from a woman in her twenties or thirties with multiple sclerosis. The CDR3 runs from the conserved cysteine through the conserved F or W. Fields, in order: V gene, clone size, J gene, D gene, CDR3 DNA, CDR3 protein. The D gene is left open where the match is weak. The size of a clone is reported for some rows only, either as once, few or many, or as a class for expanded clones.

v_call: TRBV3-1
clone_size: many
j_call: TRBJ1-4
d_call: NA
cdr3_nt: TGTGCCAGCAGCCAAGCAGTCGGGATTGCAGGAGGTGAAAAACTGTTTTTT
cdr3_aa: CASSQAVGIAGGEKLFF

v_call: TRBV20-1
clone_size: many
j_call: TRBJ1-2
d_call: NA
cdr3_nt: TGCAGTGCTAGATGGGTCCCCGGGCAGGTCCTTAACTATGGCTACACCTTC
cdr3_aa: CSARWVPGQVLNYGYTF

v_call: TRBV12-3/TRBV12-4
clone_size: many
j_call: TRBJ2-7
d_call: TRBD2
cdr3_nt: TGTGCCAGCAGCCTAGCGGGTGGACTTTACGAGCAGTACTTC
cdr3_aa: CASSLAGGLYEQYF

v_call: TRBV28
clone_size: NA
j_call: TRBJ2-1
d_call: TRBD2
cdr3_nt: TGTGCCAGCAGTCGTCCGGGACTAGCGGGAGGGACAACGGGGGTCTTC
cdr3_aa: CASSRPGLAGGTTGVF

v_call: TRBV20-1
clone_size: few
j_call: TRBJ2-1
d_call: TRBD2
cdr3_nt: TGCAGTGCTAGTACTAGCGGGAGATACAATGAGCAGTTCTTC
cdr3_aa: CSASTSGRYNEQFF

v_call: TRBV7-9
clone_size: many
j_call: TRBJ2-7
d_call: NA
cdr3_nt: TGTGCCAGCAGCTTATATACGTCCTACGAGCAGTACTTC
cdr3_aa: CASSLYTSYEQYF

v_call: TRBV15
clone_size: many
j_call: TRBJ1-2
d_call: NA
cdr3_nt: TGTGCCACCAGCCCCCCGGGACGGCACTATGGCTACACCTTC
cdr3_aa: CATSPPGRHYGYTF

v_call: TRBV6-6
clone_size: many
j_call: TRBJ2-1
d_call: NA
cdr3_nt: TGTGCCAGCAGTAGGAGCGCCGGGACCACATCCTCGAATGAGCAGTTCTTC
cdr3_aa: CASSRSAGTTSSNEQFF

v_call: TRBV18
clone_size: many
j_call: TRBJ2-1
d_call: NA
cdr3_nt: TGTGCCAGCTCACCTCCCCGGGGATACAATGAGCAGTTCTTC
cdr3_aa: CASSPPRGYNEQFF

v_call: TRBV24-1
clone_size: many
j_call: TRBJ1-2
d_call: NA
cdr3_nt: TGTGCCACCAGTGATATCGGGGCCCGCGGTGGCTACACCTTC
cdr3_aa: CATSDIGARGGYTF

v_call: TRBV2
clone_size: many
j_call: TRBJ2-5
d_call: NA
cdr3_nt: TGTGCCAGCAGCCTAGTGGTAGAGACCCAGTACTTC
cdr3_aa: CASSLVVETQYF

v_call: TRBV5-1
clone_size: many
j_call: TRBJ1-1
d_call: NA
cdr3_nt: TGCGCCAGCAGCGTACAGGGTACGGACACTGAAGCTTTCTTT
cdr3_aa: CASSVQGTDTEAFF

v_call: TRBV5-1
clone_size: NA
j_call: TRBJ2-5
d_call: NA
cdr3_nt: TGCGCCAGCAGCCTCACGTTACAGTCGGAGACCCAGTACTTC
cdr3_aa: CASSLTLQSETQYF

v_call: TRBV20-1
clone_size: many
j_call: TRBJ2-7
d_call: NA
cdr3_nt: TGCAGTGCTAGTCTCCCACAGGGCTACTCCTACGAGCAGTACTTC
cdr3_aa: CSASLPQGYSYEQYF

v_call: TRBV5-1
clone_size: many
j_call: TRBJ2-2
d_call: NA
cdr3_nt: TGCGCCAGCAGCTTGGTTGGAGGGACGACCGGGGAGCTGTTTTTT
cdr3_aa: CASSLVGGTTGELFF

v_call: TRBV18
clone_size: NA
j_call: TRBJ2-7
d_call: NA
cdr3_nt: TGTGCCAGCTCACCGACTGTGACTGACTACGAGCAGTACTTC
cdr3_aa: CASSPTVTDYEQYF

v_call: TRBV5-1
clone_size: few
j_call: TRBJ2-2
d_call: TRBD2
cdr3_nt: TGCGCCAGCAGCCGACTGACTAGCGGGCGCCTGGGCACCGGGGAGCTGTTTTTT
cdr3_aa: CASSRLTSGRLGTGELFF

v_call: TRBV28
clone_size: many
j_call: TRBJ2-1
d_call: NA
cdr3_nt: TGTGCCAGCAGTTTAGGCGGCAGGGGGGGAGGGAATGAGCAGTTCTTC
cdr3_aa: CASSLGGRGGGNEQFF

v_call: TRBV29-1
clone_size: NA
j_call: TRBJ2-3
d_call: NA
cdr3_nt: TGCAGCGTTGAAGAGGAGACAGACATCACAGATACGCAGTATTTT
cdr3_aa: CSVEEETDITDTQYF

v_call: TRBV20-1
clone_size: many
j_call: TRBJ2-3
d_call: TRBD1
cdr3_nt: TGCAGTGCCAGGACAGGGAACACAGATACGCAGTATTTT
cdr3_aa: CSARTGNTDTQYF

v_call: TRBV24-1
clone_size: few
j_call: TRBJ2-3
d_call: TRBD1
cdr3_nt: TGTGCCACCAGTGATTCCGGGACAGGTGAAGATACGCAGTATTTT
cdr3_aa: CATSDSGTGEDTQYF

v_call: TRBV28
clone_size: many
j_call: TRBJ2-7
d_call: NA
cdr3_nt: TGTGCCAGCAGTTTAGTGGGGGGCTCCTACGAGCAGTACTTC
cdr3_aa: CASSLVGGSYEQYF

v_call: TRBV6-2/TRBV6-3
clone_size: many
j_call: TRBJ1-4
d_call: NA
cdr3_nt: TGTGCCAGCAGCGAGGTCCCGGGTGAAAAACTGTTTTTT
cdr3_aa: CASSEVPGEKLFF

v_call: TRBV9
clone_size: many
j_call: TRBJ2-5
d_call: TRBD1
cdr3_nt: TGTGCCAGCAGCGCCCTGGACAGGCCAGGGGAGACCCAGTACTTC
cdr3_aa: CASSALDRPGETQYF

v_call: TRBV4-1
clone_size: few
j_call: TRBJ2-1
d_call: NA
cdr3_nt: TGCGCCAGCAGCCAAGAAAGGTACAATGAGCAGTTCTTC
cdr3_aa: CASSQERYNEQFF

v_call: TRBV5-4
clone_size: NA
j_call: TRBJ1-6
d_call: NA
cdr3_nt: TGTGCCAGCAGCTTACCAGGGCAGCTTAATTCACCCCTCCACTTT
cdr3_aa: CASSLPGQLNSPLHF

v_call: TRBV10-3
clone_size: many
j_call: TRBJ1-4
d_call: TRBD1
cdr3_nt: TGTGCCATCAGTGGGACAGGGACTAATGAAAAACTGTTTTTT
cdr3_aa: CAISGTGTNEKLFF

v_call: TRBV5-1
clone_size: many
j_call: TRBJ1-1
d_call: TRBD1
cdr3_nt: TGCGCCAGCAGCTTGGAAGGACAGGGGCGCATCACTGAAGCTTTCTTT
cdr3_aa: CASSLEGQGRITEAFF

v_call: TRBV12-3/TRBV12-4
clone_size: many
j_call: TRBJ1-1
d_call: TRBD1
cdr3_nt: TGTGCCAGCGGTGCGGGACAGGGTTTATTTTTGAGCACTGAAGCTTTCTTT
cdr3_aa: CASGAGQGLFLSTEAFF

v_call: TRBV20-1
clone_size: many
j_call: TRBJ1-5
d_call: NA
cdr3_nt: TGCAGTGCTAGAGATCGAACAGGGCCCTATACTCTCAATCAGCCCCAGCATTTT
cdr3_aa: CSARDRTGPYTLNQPQHF

v_call: TRBV20-1
clone_size: many
j_call: TRBJ2-7
d_call: NA
cdr3_nt: TGCAGTGCCCCAGGACAGAAATACGAGCAGTACTTC
cdr3_aa: CSAPGQKYEQYF

v_call: TRBV7-9
clone_size: few
j_call: TRBJ2-3
d_call: TRBD2
cdr3_nt: TGTGCCAGCAGCGCTAGCGCCCAGGGAGGGGCAGATACGCAGTATTTT
cdr3_aa: CASSASAQGGADTQYF

v_call: TRBV4-1
clone_size: many
j_call: TRBJ1-2
d_call: NA
cdr3_nt: TGCGCCAGCAGCCAAGAAGGTCCGGGCAGGTCCTATGGCTACACCTTC
cdr3_aa: CASSQEGPGRSYGYTF

v_call: TRBV9
clone_size: NA
j_call: TRBJ1-4
d_call: NA
cdr3_nt: TGTGCCAGCAGCGCCAGGGAGGGTGGTGAAAAACTGTTTTTT
cdr3_aa: CASSAREGGEKLFF

v_call: TRBV12-3/TRBV12-4
clone_size: many
j_call: TRBJ2-1
d_call: TRBD2
cdr3_nt: TGTGCCAGCAGTTTGGGACTAGCGGAGATTAGGGAGCAGTTCTTC
cdr3_aa: CASSLGLAEIREQFF

v_call: TRBV6-6
clone_size: few
j_call: TRBJ1-5
d_call: NA
cdr3_nt: TGTGCCAGCATCAATCAGGGGAATCAGCCCCAGCATTTT
cdr3_aa: CASINQGNQPQHF

v_call: TRBV5-6
clone_size: NA
j_call: TRBJ2-5
d_call: TRBD1
cdr3_nt: TGTGCCAGCAGCGACCGACAGGGGGTAACTGGGACCCAGTACTTC
cdr3_aa: CASSDRQGVTGTQYF

v_call: TRBV24-1
clone_size: many
j_call: TRBJ2-1
d_call: NA
cdr3_nt: TGTGCCACCAGTGACCCGGCCGGAGGGGCGGGATACAATGAGCAGTTCTTC
cdr3_aa: CATSDPAGGAGYNEQFF

v_call: TRBV20-1
clone_size: many
j_call: TRBJ1-5
d_call: NA
cdr3_nt: TGCAGTGCTATGAAAGACACCAGCAATCAGCCCCAGCATTTT
cdr3_aa: CSAMKDTSNQPQHF

v_call: TRBV11-1
clone_size: many
j_call: TRBJ2-5
d_call: TRBD2
cdr3_nt: TGTGCCAGCAGCAAGGGACTAGCGGGAGAAGAGACCCAGTACTTC
cdr3_aa: CASSKGLAGEETQYF

v_call: TRBV7-8
clone_size: many
j_call: TRBJ1-4
d_call: NA
cdr3_nt: TGTGCCAGCAGCCCCGGGGGTTCAGGAAAACTGTTTTTT
cdr3_aa: CASSPGGSGKLFF

v_call: TRBV10-2
clone_size: many
j_call: TRBJ2-2
d_call: NA
cdr3_nt: TGCGCCAGCAGTGAAATTGGTCTCGAGCTGTTTTTT
cdr3_aa: CASSEIGLELFF

v_call: TRBV7-8
clone_size: NA
j_call: TRBJ1-5
d_call: NA
cdr3_nt: TGTGCCAGCAGCTTATTCCGACAAATTCAGCCCCAGCATTTT
cdr3_aa: CASSLFRQIQPQHF

v_call: TRBV5-1
clone_size: many
j_call: TRBJ1-1
d_call: NA
cdr3_nt: TGCGCCAGCAGCTTGGATGTGGAGGGCACTGAAGCTTTCTTT
cdr3_aa: CASSLDVEGTEAFF

v_call: TRBV12-3/TRBV12-4
clone_size: many
j_call: TRBJ2-1
d_call: TRBD2
cdr3_nt: TGTGCCAGCAGCTATACTAGCGGGGGGGCCCTTGAGCAGTTCTTC
cdr3_aa: CASSYTSGGALEQFF

v_call: TRBV20-1
clone_size: many
j_call: TRBJ1-1
d_call: NA
cdr3_nt: TGTAGAGGAGGAACAAAAACTGAAGCTTTCTTT
cdr3_aa: CRGGTKTEAFF

v_call: TRBV5-5
clone_size: many
j_call: TRBJ1-3
d_call: NA
cdr3_nt: TGTGCCAGCAGCTCGGGGGACATCGGAAACACCATATATTTT
cdr3_aa: CASSSGDIGNTIYF

v_call: TRBV12-3/TRBV12-4
clone_size: many
j_call: TRBJ2-1
d_call: TRBD2
cdr3_nt: TGTGCCAGCAAAGAACCGGGACTAGCTCCTGAGCAGTTCTTC
cdr3_aa: CASKEPGLAPEQFF